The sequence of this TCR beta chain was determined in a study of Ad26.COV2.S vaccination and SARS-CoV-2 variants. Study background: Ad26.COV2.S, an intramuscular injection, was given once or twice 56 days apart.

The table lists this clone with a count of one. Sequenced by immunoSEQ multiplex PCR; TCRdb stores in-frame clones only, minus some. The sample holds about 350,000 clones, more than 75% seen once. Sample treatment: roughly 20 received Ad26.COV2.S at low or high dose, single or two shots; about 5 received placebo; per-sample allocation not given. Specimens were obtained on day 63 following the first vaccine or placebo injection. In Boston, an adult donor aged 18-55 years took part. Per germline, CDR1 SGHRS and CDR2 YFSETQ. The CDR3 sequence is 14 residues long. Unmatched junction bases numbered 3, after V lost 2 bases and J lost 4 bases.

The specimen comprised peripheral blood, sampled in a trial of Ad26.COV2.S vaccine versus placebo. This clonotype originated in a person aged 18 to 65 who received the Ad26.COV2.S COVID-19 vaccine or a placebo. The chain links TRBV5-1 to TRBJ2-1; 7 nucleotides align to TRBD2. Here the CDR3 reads CASSFERGYNEQFF. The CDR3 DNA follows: TGCGCCAGCAGCTTTGAGCGGGGATACAATGAGCAGTTCTTC.